Listed below are T cell receptor beta chains from one sample, sequenced in a study of CD8 T cells in Susac syndrome. TCRdb re-analysed the immunoSEQ multiplex PCR reads in MiXCR, keeping a single row per CDR3 protein. Counted here are 95,000 to 150,000 distinct CDR3 sequences, about 93% occurring once; the ten biggest clones make up roughly 0.29%. The sequencing sample was made of CD8+ T cells from PBMCs. These receptors originate from a human donor with Susac syndrome. The CDR3 runs from the conserved cysteine through the conserved F or W. Each record gives: V gene, J gene, D gene, clone size, CDR3 protein, CDR3 DNA. D genes are given only for firm matches. Clone sizes are given selectively: once, few, many, or a class where the clone is expanded.

TRBV4-1	TRBJ1-6	NA	NA	CASSQVRGIDNSPLHF	TGCGCCAGCAGCCAAGTCAGGGGAATAGATAATTCACCCCTCCACTTT
TRBV20-1	TRBJ1-3	NA	NA	CSARERPGISGNTIYF	TGCAGTGCTAGAGAGAGGCCAGGGATCTCTGGAAACACCATATATTTT
TRBV7-9	TRBJ1-1	NA	once	CASSFVETRGTEAFF	TGTGCCAGCAGCTTTGTGGAGACTCGGGGGACTGAAGCTTTCTTT
TRBV5-4	TRBJ1-2	NA	once	CASSLGGVPNYGYTF	TGTGCCAGCAGCTTAGGAGGGGTGCCCAACTATGGCTACACCTTC
TRBV9	TRBJ1-2	NA	once	CASSWGNYGYTF	TGTGCCAGCAGCTGGGGGAACTATGGCTACACCTTC
TRBV10-2	TRBJ1-5	TRBD1	NA	CASSDRRDRSLYSNQPQHF	TGCGCCAGCAGTGACAGGCGGGACAGAAGTCTCTATAGCAATCAGCCCCAGCATTTT
TRBV6-1	TRBJ2-7	NA	few	CASSPSPVEQYF	TGTGCCAGCAGCCCATCGCCAGTCGAGCAGTACTTC
TRBV4-1	TRBJ2-6	NA	NA	CASSPRGRAVLSGANVLTF	TGCGCCAGCAGCCCTAGGGGCAGGGCGGTATTGTCTGGGGCCAACGTCCTGACTTTC
TRBV25-1	TRBJ2-7	NA	NA	CASSDSGKGEQYF	TGTGCCAGCAGTGATTCGGGGAAGGGCGAGCAGTACTTC
TRBV16	TRBJ2-4	NA	NA	CASSQFEDPKNIQYF	TGTGCCAGCAGCCAATTTGAGGATCCCAAAAACATTCAGTACTTC
TRBV7-9	TRBJ2-7	TRBD1	NA	CASKGPRTGREQYF	TGTGCCAGCAAAGGCCCCAGGACAGGGAGAGAGCAGTACTTC
TRBV25-1	TRBJ2-5	TRBD1	once	CASSAPGTGTYQETQYF	TGTGCCAGCAGTGCCCCCGGGACAGGGACCTACCAAGAGACCCAGTACTTC
TRBV2	TRBJ2-3	NA	NA	CASSDPSDTQYF	TGTGCCAGCAGCGACCCCTCAGATACGCAGTATTTT
TRBV12-3/TRBV12-4	TRBJ1-2	NA	NA	CASSLDPGRYGYTF	TGTGCCAGCAGTTTAGATCCAGGCAGATATGGCTACACCTTC
TRBV6-2/TRBV6-3	TRBJ1-5	NA	NA	CASTPASNQPQHF	TGTGCCAGCACCCCCGCTTCGAATCAGCCCCAGCATTTT
TRBV2	TRBJ1-6	NA	NA	CASNLGGSYNSPLHF	TGTGCCAGCAATCTAGGGGGCTCCTATAATTCACCCCTCCACTTT
TRBV20-1	TRBJ2-3	NA	NA	CSADNPGQASDTQYF	TGCAGTGCTGATAACCCCGGGCAGGCTTCAGATACGCAGTATTTT
TRBV4-3	TRBJ1-1	NA	once	CASSESLVLGTEAFF	TGCGCCAGCAGCGAGTCCCTTGTGTTAGGCACTGAAGCTTTCTTT
TRBV5-4	TRBJ2-3	NA	NA	CASSLIQGVDTQYF	TGTGCCAGCAGCTTGATACAGGGCGTCGATACGCAGTATTTT
TRBV27	TRBJ1-5	NA	NA	CASSPLYRDQQPQHF	TGTGCCAGCAGTCCACTCTACAGGGATCAACAGCCCCAGCATTTT
TRBV12-3/TRBV12-4	TRBJ1-1	NA	once	CASSFGGARTEAFF	TGTGCCAGCAGTTTCGGAGGGGCGAGGACTGAAGCTTTCTTT
TRBV5-1	TRBJ2-2	NA	NA	CASSLKQGQAGELFF	TGCGCCAGCAGCTTGAAGCAGGGTCAGGCCGGGGAGCTGTTTTTT
TRBV12-3/TRBV12-4	TRBJ2-4	TRBD2	few	CASSPSGGLAKNIQYF	TGTGCCAGCAGTCCTAGCGGGGGCCTAGCCAAAAACATTCAGTACTTC
TRBV7-9	TRBJ2-5	NA	NA	CASSLAAAETQYF	TGTGCCAGCAGCTTAGCGGCGGCCGAGACCCAGTACTTC
TRBV7-3	TRBJ2-3	TRBD2	NA	CASSLKARGLGVSTQYF	TGTGCCAGCAGCTTAAAGGCCCGCGGACTAGGGGTCTCTACGCAGTATTTT